This TCR beta chain comes out of a study of neurological immune-mediated disorders. This clonotype appeared many times. Synthesis of cDNA used 5'RACE (with 10-nucleotide random UMIs). A single run covered 15-18 subjects with over 190 million TCR-beta sequences. TCRdb independently ran MiXCR on the 5' RACE reads; one entry per CDR3 protein. The table includes around 30,000 distinct CDR3 sequences, roughly a sixth detected once. Described time point: technical triplicate 3. Sorted libraries used 800,000 to 1,000,000 CD4+ or CD8+ T cells. CDR1 and CDR2 from the germline V gene are DFQATT and SNEGSKA (reference sequence). Trimming cost V 3 bases and J 2 bases, with 17 bases left between them. The CDR3 is 15 residues long.

The sequenced material came from CD4+ T cells from blood. The chain employs TRBV20-1 and TRBJ2-7, with D tentatively TRBD1 (5 bases). This TCR was recovered from a female donor with HTLV-1-associated myelopathy (HAM/TSP). This chain's CDR3 is CSASAPGSLAYEQYF. The CDR3 region has the DNA TGCAGTGCTAGTGCCCCAGGGTCCTTGGCCTACGAGCAGTACTTC.